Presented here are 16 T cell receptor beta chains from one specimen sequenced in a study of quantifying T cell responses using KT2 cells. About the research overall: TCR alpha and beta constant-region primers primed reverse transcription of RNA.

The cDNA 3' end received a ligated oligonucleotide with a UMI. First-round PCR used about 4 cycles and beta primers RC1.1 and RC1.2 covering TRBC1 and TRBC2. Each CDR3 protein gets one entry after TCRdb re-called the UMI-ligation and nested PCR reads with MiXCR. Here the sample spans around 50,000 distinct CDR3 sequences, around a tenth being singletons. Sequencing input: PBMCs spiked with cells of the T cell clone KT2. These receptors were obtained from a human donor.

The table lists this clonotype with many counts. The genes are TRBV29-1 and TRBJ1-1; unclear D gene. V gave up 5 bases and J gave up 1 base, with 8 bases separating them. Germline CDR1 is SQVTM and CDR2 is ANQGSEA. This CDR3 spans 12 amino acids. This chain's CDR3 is CSVLNRNTEAFF. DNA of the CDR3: TGCAGCGTTCTTAATAGGAACACTGAAGCTTTCTTT.

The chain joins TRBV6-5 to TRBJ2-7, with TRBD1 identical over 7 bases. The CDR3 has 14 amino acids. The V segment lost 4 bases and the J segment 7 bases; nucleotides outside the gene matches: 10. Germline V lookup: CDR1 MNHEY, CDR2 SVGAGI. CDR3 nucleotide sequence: TGTGCCAGCAGTTTTAACAGGGGCGAAAGGGAGCAGTACTTC. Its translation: CASSFNRGEREQYF.

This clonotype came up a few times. CDR3 region: CASSRIRNYEQYF. The CDR3 DNA follows: TGTGCCAGCAGCAGAATCAGGAACTACGAGCAGTACTTC. V is TRBV11-2 and J is TRBJ2-7; D remains ambiguous. The germline gives CDR1 SGHAT, CDR2 FQNNGV. Deletions cut 5 bases from V and 3 bases from J, with 11 bases between. The CDR3 sequence is 13 residues long.

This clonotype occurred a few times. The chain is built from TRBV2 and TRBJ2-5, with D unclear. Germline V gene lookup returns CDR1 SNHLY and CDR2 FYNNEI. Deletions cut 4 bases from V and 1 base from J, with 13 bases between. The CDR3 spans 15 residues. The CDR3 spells CASSGNGQVQETQYF. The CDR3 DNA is TGTGCCAGCAGTGGGAACGGCCAAGTCCAAGAGACCCAGTACTTC.

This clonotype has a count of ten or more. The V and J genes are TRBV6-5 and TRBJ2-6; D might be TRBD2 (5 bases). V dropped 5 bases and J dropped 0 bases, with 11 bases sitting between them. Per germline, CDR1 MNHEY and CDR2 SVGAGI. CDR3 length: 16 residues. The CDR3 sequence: CASSLNRGSGANVLTF. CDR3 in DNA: TGTGCCAGCAGTCTCAACCGGGGCTCTGGGGCCAACGTCCTGACTTTC.

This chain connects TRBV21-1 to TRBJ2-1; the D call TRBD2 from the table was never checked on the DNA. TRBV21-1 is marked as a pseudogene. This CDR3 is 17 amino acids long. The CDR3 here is CASSIPRTQRPCGEQFF. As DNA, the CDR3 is TGTGCCAGCAGTATTCCCCGGACCCAAAGACCTTGCGGTGAGCAGTTCTTC.

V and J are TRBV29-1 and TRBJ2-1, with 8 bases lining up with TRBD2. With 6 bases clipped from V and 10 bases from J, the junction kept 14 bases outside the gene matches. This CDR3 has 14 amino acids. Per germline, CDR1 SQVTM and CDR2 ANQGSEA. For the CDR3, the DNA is TGCAGCGTCGGTCCGGGACTAGGAGGATTGGAGCAGTTCTTC. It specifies CSVGPGLGGLEQFF.

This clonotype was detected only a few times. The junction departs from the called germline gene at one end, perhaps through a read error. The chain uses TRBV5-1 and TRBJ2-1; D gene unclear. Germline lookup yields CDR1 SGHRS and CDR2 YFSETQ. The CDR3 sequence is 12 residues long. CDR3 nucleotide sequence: TGCGCCAGCAGCCCTGACTCCAGTGAGGAGTTCTTC. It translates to CASSPDSSEEFF.

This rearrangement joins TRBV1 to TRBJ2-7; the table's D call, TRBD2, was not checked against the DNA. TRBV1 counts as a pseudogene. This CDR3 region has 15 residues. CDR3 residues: CTSSQGTSEIYEQYF. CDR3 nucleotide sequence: TGCACCAGCAGCCAGGGGACTAGCGAGATATACGAGCAGTACTTC.

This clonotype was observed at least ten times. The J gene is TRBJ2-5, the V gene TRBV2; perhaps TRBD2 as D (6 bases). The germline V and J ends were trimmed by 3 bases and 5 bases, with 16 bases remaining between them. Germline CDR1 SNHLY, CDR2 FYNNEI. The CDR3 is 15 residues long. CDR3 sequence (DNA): TGTGCCAGCAGTGATCTTGGGGGAGGAGGCGAGACCCAGTACTTC. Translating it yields CASSDLGGGGETQYF.

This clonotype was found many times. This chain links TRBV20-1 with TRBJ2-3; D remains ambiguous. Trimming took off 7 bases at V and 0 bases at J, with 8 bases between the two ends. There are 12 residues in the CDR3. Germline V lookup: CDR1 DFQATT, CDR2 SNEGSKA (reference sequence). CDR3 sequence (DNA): TGCAGTGGGCGGAAGAGCACAGATACGCAGTATTTT. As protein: CSGRKSTDTQYF.

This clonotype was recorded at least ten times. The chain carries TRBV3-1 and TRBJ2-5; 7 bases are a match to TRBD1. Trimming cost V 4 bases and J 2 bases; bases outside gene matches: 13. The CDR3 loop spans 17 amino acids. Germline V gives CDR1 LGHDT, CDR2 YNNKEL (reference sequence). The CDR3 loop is CASSRPRDSRNQETQYF. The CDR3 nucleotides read TGTGCCAGCAGCCGCCCCCGGGACAGCAGAAATCAAGAGACCCAGTACTTC.

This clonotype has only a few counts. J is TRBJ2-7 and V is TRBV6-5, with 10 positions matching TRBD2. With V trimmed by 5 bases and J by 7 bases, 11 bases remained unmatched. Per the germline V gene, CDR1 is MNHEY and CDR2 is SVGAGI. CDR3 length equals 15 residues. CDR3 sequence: CASSNQAGGTWEQYF. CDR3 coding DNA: TGTGCCAGCAGTAACCAAGCGGGGGGGACGTGGGAGCAGTACTTC.

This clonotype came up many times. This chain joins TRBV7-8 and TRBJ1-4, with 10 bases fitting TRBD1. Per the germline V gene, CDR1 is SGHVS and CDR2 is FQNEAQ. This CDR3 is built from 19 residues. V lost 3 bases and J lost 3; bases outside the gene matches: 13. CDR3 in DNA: TGTGCCAGCAGCTTCCATCCGGGACAGGGGTTGGAGGCTAATGAAAAACTGTTTTTT. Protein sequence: CASSFHPGQGLEANEKLFF. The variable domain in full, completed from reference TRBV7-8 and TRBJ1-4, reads GAGVSQSPRYKVAKRGQDVALRCDPISGHVSLFWYQQALGQGPEFLTYFQNEAQLDKSGLPSDRFFAERPEGSVSTLKIQRTQQEDSAVYLCASSFHPGQGLEANEKLFFGSGTQLSVL.

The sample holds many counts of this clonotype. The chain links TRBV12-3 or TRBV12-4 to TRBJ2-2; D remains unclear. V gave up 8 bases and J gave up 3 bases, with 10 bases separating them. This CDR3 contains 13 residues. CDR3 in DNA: TGTGCCAGCGGACGGGTTCACACCGGGGAGCTGTTTTTT. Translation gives CASGRVHTGELFF.

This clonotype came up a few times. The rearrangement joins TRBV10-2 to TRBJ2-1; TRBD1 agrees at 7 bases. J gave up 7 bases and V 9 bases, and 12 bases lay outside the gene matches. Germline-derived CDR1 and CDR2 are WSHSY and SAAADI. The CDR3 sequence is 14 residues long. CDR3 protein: CASEGDSSANEQFF. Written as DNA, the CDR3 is TGCGCCAGTGAGGGGGACAGTTCAGCTAATGAGCAGTTCTTC.